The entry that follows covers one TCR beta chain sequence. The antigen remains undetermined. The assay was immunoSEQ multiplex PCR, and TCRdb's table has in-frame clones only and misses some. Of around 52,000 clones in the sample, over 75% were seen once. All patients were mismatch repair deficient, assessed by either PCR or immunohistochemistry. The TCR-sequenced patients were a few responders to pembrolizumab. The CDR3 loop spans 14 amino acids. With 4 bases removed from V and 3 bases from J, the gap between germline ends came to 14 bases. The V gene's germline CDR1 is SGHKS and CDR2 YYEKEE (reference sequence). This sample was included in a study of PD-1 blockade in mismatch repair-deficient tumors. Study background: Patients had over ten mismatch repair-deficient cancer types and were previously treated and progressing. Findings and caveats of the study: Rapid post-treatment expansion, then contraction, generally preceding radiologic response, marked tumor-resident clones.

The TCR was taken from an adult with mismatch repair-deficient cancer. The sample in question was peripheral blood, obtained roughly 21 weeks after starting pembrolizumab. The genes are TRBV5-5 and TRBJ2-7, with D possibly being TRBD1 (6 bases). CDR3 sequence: CASSPAGGHYEQYF. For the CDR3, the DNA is TGTGCCAGCAGCCCGGCTGGGGGCCACTACGAGCAGTACTTC. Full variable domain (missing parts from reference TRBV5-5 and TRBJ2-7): DAGVTQSPTHLIKTRGQQVTLRCSPISGHKSVSWYQQVLGQGPQFIFQYYEKEERGRGNFPDRFSARQFPNYSSELNVNALLLGDSALYLCASSPAGGHYEQYFGPGTRLTVT.